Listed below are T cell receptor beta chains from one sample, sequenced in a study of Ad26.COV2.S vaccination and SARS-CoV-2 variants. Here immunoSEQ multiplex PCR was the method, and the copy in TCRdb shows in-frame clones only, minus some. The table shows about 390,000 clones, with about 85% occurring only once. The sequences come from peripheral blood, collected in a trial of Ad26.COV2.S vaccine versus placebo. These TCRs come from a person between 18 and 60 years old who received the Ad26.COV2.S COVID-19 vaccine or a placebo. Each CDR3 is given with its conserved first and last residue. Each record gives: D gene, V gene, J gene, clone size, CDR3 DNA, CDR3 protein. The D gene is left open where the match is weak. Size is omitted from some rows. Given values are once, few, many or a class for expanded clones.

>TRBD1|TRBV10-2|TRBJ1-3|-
TGCGCCAGCAGTGAGTCAGCCCAATTTGACAGGGACACTGGAAACACCATATATTTT
CASSESAQFDRDTGNTIYF
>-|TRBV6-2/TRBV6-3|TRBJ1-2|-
TGTGCCAGCAGCGCTCCCTGGCAGGGGAGCTATGGCTACACCTTC
CASSAPWQGSYGYTF
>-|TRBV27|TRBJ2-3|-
TGTGCCAGCACCCTAGAGCCGGGGGGCCGCACAGATACGCAGTATTTT
CASTLEPGGRTDTQYF
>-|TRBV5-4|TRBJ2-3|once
TGTGCCAGCAGCTCCCAGGGTAGCACAGATACGCAGTATTTT
CASSSQGSTDTQYF
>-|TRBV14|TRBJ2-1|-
TGTGCCAGCAGCCAGTGGGGGGTGAATGAGCAGTTCTTC
CASSQWGVNEQFF
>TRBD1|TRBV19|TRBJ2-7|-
TGTGCCAGTAGTACCGGGACAGGGTCCTACGAGCAGTACTTC
CASSTGTGSYEQYF
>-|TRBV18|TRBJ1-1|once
TGTGCCAGCGCAGACAGTGAGAACACTGAAGCTTTCTTT
CASADSENTEAFF
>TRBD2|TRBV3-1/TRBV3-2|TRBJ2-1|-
TGTGCCAGCAGCCAAGTCGCGGGACTACAGTACAATGAGCAGTTCTTC
CASSQVAGLQYNEQFF
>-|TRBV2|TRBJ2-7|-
TGTGCCAGCCGGGACCCGAACATTTACGAGCAGTACTTC
CASRDPNIYEQYF
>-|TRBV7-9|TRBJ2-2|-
TGTGCCAGCAGCTTTAATACCGGGGAGCTGTTTTTT
CASSFNTGELFF
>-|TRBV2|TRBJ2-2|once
TGTGCCAGCACCCCTTACAGGACAGCGAACACCGGGGAGCTGTTTTTT
CASTPYRTANTGELFF
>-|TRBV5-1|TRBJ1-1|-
TGCGCCAGCAGCCTGACACCCGAGAACACTGAAGCTTTCTTT
CASSLTPENTEAFF
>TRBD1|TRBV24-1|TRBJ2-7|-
TGTGCCACCAGTGATTCGGGACAGGGCTACGAGCAGTACTTC
CATSDSGQGYEQYF
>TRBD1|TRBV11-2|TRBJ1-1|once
TGTGCCAGCAGCCCTTGGACAGGGGAGGGCACTGAAGCTTTCTTT
CASSPWTGEGTEAFF
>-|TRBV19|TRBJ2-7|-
TGTGCCAGTAGTATTCGCCCAGGTGATAGCTCCTACGAGCAGTACTTC
CASSIRPGDSSYEQYF
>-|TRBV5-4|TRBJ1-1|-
TGTGCCAGCAGCCTACAGGGTATACCTGAAGCTTTCTTT
CASSLQGIPEAFF
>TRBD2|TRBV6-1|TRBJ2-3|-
TGTGCCAGCAGTGAAGGACTAGCGGGAAGCACAGATACGCAGTATTTT
CASSEGLAGSTDTQYF
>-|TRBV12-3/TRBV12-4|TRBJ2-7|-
TGTGCCAGCAGCCTCCTTGAGGACGAGCAGTACTTC
CASSLLEDEQYF
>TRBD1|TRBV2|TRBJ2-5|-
TGTGCCAGCGTGGACAGGGCGGGGGAGACCCAGTACTTC
CASVDRAGETQYF
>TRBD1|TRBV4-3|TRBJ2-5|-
TGCGCCAGCAGCCAAGCTCTGGGGGGCAGGGGGCGAAGGGAGACCCAGTACTTC
CASSQALGGRGRRETQYF
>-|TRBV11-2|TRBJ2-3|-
TGTGCCAGCAGCTTTGTTCGAGGCAGGTTAACAGATACGCAGTATTTT
CASSFVRGRLTDTQYF
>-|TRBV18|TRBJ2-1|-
TGTGCCAGCTCCCCTAGACTACTCAATGAGCAGTTCTTC
CASSPRLLNEQFF
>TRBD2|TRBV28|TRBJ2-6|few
TGTGCCAGCAGTTTATCGGGGGGAGGGTCTGGGGCCAACGTCCTGACTTTC
CASSLSGGGSGANVLTF
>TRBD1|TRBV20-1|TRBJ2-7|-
TGCAGTGCTAGTCCGGGGACAGTCATTTACGAGCAGTACTTC
CSASPGTVIYEQYF
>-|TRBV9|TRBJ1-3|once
TGTGCCAGCAGCCCAGGGGTAGGGGTCTCTGGAAACACCATATATTTT
CASSPGVGVSGNTIYF
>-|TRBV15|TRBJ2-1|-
TGTGCCACCTCGCGCGTCCGGTACAATGAGCAGTTCTTC
CATSRVRYNEQFF
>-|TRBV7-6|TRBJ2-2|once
TGTGCCAGCAGCTCCCCTCAGGGAATCGAGACCGGGGAGCTGTTTTTT
CASSSPQGIETGELFF
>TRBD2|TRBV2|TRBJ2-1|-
TGTGCCAGCAGAGCACGGGGGGTCCTTCGGGGCAATGAGCAGTTCTTC
CASRARGVLRGNEQFF
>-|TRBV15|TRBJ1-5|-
TGTGCCACCAGCCCCCACAGGGACAATCAGCCCCAGCATTTT
CATSPHRDNQPQHF
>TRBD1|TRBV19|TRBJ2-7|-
TGTGCCAGTAGTCCATTCACTACAGGGGCCGCGCAGCAGTACTTC
CASSPFTTGAAQQYF
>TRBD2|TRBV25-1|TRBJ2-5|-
TGTGCCAGCAGTGAATTTGAGCGGGGGAATCAAGAGACCCAGTACTTC
CASSEFERGNQETQYF
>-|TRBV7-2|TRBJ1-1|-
TGTGCCAGCAGCTCAGAGGCACCTGAAGCTTTCTTT
CASSSEAPEAFF
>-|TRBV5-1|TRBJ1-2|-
TGCGCCAGCAGCTTGGTTCCCGGGAACCTCTATGGCTACACCTTC
CASSLVPGNLYGYTF
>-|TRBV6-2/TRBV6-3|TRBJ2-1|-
TGTGCCAGCAACCCCGGGACGCCTTCCTACAATGAGCAGTTCTTC
CASNPGTPSYNEQFF
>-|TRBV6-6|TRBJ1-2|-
TGTGCCAGCAGTTACACTAACTATGGCTACACCTTC
CASSYTNYGYTF
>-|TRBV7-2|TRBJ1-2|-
TGTGCCAGCAGCTTAGCGGAGGGGAACTATGGCTACACCTTC
CASSLAEGNYGYTF
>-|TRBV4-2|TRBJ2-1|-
TGTGCCAGCAGCCAAGAGCAGGGTATCGGCAATGAGCAGTTCTTC
CASSQEQGIGNEQFF
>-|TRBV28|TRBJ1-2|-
TGTGCCAGCAGTTTCTATGCCGTCAGGGCCACCGATAACTATGGCTACACCTTC
CASSFYAVRATDNYGYTF
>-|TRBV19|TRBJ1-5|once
TGTGCCAGTAGTATGGAGGGGGGCAATCAGCCCCAGCATTTT
CASSMEGGNQPQHF
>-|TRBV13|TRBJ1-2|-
TGTGCCAGCAGCAGATTCACAATAGACTATGGCTACACCTTC
CASSRFTIDYGYTF
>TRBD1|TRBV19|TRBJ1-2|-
TGTGCCAGTAGCCCGGGACAGGGAAACGGCTACACCTTC
CASSPGQGNGYTF
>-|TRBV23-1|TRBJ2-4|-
TGCGCCAGCAGTCAATCCCCGACGGAGATAGCCAAAAACATTCAGTACTTC
CASSQSPTEIAKNIQYF
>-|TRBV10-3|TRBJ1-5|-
TGTGCCATCAGTGAACAATCCGATCAGCCCCAGCATTTT
CAISEQSDQPQHF
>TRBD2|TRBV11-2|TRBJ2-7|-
TGTGCCAGCAGCTTAGCCCCAGCGGGGGACCTCTACGAGCAGTACTTC
CASSLAPAGDLYEQYF
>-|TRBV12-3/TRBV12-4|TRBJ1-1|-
TGTGCCAGCAGTTTGCTCCGGAACACTGAAGCTTTCTTT
CASSLLRNTEAFF
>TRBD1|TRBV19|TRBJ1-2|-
TGTGCCAGTAATGTACAGGGGACTAACTATGGCTACACCTTC
CASNVQGTNYGYTF
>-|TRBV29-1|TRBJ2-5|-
TGCAGCGTTGAAGAGACCCAGTACTTC
CSVEETQYF
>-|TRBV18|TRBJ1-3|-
TGTGCCAGCTCCCCGGTGCCGACCTCTGGAAACACCATATATTTT
CASSPVPTSGNTIYF
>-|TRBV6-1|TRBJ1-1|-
TGTGCCAGCAGTGAAGGGACGGCCTACACTGAAGCTTTCTTT
CASSEGTAYTEAFF
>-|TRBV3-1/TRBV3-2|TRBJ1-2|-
TGTGCCAGCAGCGTGGGGAACGGCTACACCTTC
CASSVGNGYTF
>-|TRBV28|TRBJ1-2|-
TGTGCCAGCAGTTCCCCCTCGGTTGGTAACTATGGCTACACCTTC
CASSSPSVGNYGYTF
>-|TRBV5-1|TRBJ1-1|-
TGCGCCAGCAGCTCGGAGGGCACTGAAGCTTTCTTT
CASSSEGTEAFF
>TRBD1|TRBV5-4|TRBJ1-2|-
TGTGCCAGCAGCTTGGCCAGGGGGGACTATGGCTACACCTTC
CASSLARGDYGYTF